The TCR beta chain described here comes from a study of human T cells and chemical hapten exposure. The study, taken as a whole, reports: Because all patients had alopecia, their immune responses might differ from healthy ones.

In TCRdb, the RACE reads were re-called with MiXCR into one record per CDR3 protein. The data contain about 54,000 distinct CDR3 sequences, 9.9% of them singletons. This clonotype was recorded many times. What it recognizes is unknown. CDR3 length: 16 residues. Germline lookup yields CDR1 SGHAT and CDR2 FQNNGV. The trim removed 4 bases at V and 5 bases at J, leaving 8 bases unmatched. Time point of the sample: patch test 2, 6 weeks after DPC sensitization. Treatment defined: therapeutic diphenylcyclopropenone sensitization with weekly scalp DPC. The sequencing used whole blood, collected in connection with sensitization to the hapten diphenylcyclopropenone (DPC). The chain carries TRBV11-2 and TRBJ2-2; 9 nucleotides match TRBD1. This receptor was identified in a woman between 45 and 65 years old with alopecia areata. Some clones in this sample may be carry-over from other donors' samples. The chain's CDR3 is CASSSTQGAVTGELFF. The DNA of the CDR3 is TGTGCCAGCAGCTCTACACAGGGGGCAGTAACCGGGGAGCTGTTTTTT.